This TCR beta chain was documented in a study of human T cells and chemical hapten exposure. Study summary: Patch tests applied 0.01% DPC to the upper back, read at 6 days. Patients, largely female, had alopecia areata, totalis or universalis. General study results and limits: Compared to controls, expanded TCRs made significantly more large clusters of similar CDR3s. Having alopecia, donors may respond immunologically unlike healthy people.

As for time point: patch test 1, 2 weeks after DPC sensitization. Treatment noted: therapeutic diphenylcyclopropenone sensitization with weekly scalp DPC. TCRdb processed the RACE reads anew with MiXCR; each CDR3 protein has one entry. The profile shows 150,000 to 200,000 distinct CDR3 sequences, around 20% of them singletons. As regards this clonotype: The antigen is undetermined.

V was pared by 5 bases and J by 5 bases, with 15 bases between. The CDR3 spans 13 residues. Per germline, CDR1 SQVTM and CDR2 ANQGSEA. The TCR sequence derives from a woman in her fifties or sixties with alopecia areata. Some clones in this sample may be carry-over from other donors' samples. The sample here was whole blood, taken in connection with sensitization to the hapten diphenylcyclopropenone (DPC). The rearrangement links TRBV29-1 to TRBJ1-1; maybe TRBD1 (6 bases). The CDR3 DNA is TGCAGCGTTACAAAGTCAGGGGCAACTGAAGCTTTCTTT. Translated: CSVTKSGATEAFF.